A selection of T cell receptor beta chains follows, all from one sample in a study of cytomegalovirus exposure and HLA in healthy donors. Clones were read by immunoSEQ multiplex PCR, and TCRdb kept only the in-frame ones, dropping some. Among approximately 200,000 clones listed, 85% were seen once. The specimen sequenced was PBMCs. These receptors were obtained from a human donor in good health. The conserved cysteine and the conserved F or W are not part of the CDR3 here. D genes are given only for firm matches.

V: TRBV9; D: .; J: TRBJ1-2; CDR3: ASSLTTGTYGYT
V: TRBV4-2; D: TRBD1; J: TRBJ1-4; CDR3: ASSQQGGGEKLF
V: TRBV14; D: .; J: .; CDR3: ASSQGFSDYYEQY
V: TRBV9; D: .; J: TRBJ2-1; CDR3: ASSPFGGKLYNEQF
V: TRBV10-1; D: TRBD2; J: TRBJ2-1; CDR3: ASSPRLAGGTSTNEQF
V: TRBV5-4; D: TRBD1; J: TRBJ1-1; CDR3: ASSPEGQGARTEAF
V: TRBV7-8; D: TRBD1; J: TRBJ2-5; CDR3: ASSPRGQTVQETQY
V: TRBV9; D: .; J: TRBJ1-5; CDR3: ASSTDGIESAQH
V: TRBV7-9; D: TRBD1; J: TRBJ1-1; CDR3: ASRSSHRGIRVGTEAF
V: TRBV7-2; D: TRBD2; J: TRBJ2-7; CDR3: ASSVRPGLAFYEQY
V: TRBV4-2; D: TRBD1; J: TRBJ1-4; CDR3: ASSHKGQFNEKLF
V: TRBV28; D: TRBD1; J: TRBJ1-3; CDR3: ASSTQTGGYSGNTIY
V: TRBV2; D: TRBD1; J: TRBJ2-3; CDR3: ASRWTGSTDTQY
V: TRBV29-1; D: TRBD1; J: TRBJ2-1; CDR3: SVEDRGQASEQF
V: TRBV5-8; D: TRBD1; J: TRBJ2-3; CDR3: ASSSQGANPDTQY
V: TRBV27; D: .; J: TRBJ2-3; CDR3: ASSIPPDTQY
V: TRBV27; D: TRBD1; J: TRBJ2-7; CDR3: ASSFSYRGDEQY
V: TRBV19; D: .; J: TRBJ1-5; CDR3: ASSPLAGNGNQPQH
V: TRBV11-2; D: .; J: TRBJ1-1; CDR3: ASSYPGLMNTEAF
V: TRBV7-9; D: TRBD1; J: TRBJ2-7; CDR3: SSRRQGGAYEQY